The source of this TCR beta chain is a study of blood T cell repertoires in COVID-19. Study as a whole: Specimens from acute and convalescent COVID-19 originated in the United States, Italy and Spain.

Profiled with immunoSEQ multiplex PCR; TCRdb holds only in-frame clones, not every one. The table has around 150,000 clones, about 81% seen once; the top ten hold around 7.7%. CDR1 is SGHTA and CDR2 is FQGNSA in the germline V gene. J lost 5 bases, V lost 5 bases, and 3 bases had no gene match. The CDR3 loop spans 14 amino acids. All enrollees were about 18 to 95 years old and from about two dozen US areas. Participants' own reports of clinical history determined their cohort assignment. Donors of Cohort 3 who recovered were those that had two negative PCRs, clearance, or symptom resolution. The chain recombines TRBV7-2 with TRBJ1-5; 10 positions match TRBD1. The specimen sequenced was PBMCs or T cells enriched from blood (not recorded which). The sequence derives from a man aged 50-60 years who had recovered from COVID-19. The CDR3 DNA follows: TGTGCCAGCAGCCAAGACAGGGGGCATCAGCCCCAGCATTTT. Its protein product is CASSQDRGHQPQHF.